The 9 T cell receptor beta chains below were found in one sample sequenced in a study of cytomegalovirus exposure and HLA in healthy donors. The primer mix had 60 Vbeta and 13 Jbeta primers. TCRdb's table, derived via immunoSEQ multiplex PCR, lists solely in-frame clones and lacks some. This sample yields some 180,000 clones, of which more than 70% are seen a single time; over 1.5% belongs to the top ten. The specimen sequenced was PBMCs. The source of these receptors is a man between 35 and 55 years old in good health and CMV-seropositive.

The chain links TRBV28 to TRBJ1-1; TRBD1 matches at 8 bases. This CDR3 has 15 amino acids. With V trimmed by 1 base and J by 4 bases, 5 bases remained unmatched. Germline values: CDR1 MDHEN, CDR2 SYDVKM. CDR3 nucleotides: TGTGCCAGCAGTTTATATCGGACAGGGATCACTGAAGCTTTCTTT. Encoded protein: CASSLYRTGITEAFF.

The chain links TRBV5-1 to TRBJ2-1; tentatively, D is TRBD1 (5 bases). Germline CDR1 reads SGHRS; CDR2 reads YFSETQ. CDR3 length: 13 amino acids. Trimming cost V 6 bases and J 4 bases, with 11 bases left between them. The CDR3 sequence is CASNLDSYNEQFF. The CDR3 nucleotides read TGCGCCAGCAACCTAGACAGTTACAATGAGCAGTTCTTC.

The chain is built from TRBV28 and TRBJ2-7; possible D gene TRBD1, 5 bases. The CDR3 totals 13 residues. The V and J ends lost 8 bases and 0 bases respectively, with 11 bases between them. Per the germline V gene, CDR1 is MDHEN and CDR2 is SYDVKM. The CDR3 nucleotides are TGTGCCAGCTCCCAGGGTTCCTCCTACGAGCAGTACTTC. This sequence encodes CASSQGSSYEQYF.

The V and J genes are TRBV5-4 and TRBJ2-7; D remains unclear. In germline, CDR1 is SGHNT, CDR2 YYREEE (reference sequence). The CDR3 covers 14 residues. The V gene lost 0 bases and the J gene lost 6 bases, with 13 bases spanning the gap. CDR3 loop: CASSLGSLRGEQYF. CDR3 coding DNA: TGTGCCAGCAGCTTGGGGTCCCTTAGAGGCGAGCAGTACTTC.

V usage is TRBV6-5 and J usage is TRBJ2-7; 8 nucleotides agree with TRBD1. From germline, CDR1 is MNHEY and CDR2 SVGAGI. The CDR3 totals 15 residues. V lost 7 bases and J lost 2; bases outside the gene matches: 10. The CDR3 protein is CASKNGQGSAYEQYF. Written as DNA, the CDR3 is TGTGCCAGCAAGAATGGACAGGGAAGTGCCTACGAGCAGTACTTC.

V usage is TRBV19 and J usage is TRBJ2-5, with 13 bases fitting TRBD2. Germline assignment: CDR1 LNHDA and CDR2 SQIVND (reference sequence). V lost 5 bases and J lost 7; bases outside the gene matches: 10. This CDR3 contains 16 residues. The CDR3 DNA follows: TGTGCCAGTAGTCTCGTCGGACTAGCGGGAGAGGTGACCCAGTACTTC. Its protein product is CASSLVGLAGEVTQYF.

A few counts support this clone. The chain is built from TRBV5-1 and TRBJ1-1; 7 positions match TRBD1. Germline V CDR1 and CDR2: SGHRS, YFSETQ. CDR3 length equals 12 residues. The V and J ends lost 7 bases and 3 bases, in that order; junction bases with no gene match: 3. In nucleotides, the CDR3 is TGCGCCAGCGGCACAGGGGACACTGAAGCTTTCTTT. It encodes CASGTGDTEAFF.

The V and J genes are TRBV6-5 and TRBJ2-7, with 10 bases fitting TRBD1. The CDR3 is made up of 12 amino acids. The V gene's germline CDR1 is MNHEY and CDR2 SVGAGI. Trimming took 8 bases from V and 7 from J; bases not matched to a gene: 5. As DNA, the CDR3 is TGTGCCAGCGGGACAGGGGCATGGGAGCAGTACTTC. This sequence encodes CASGTGAWEQYF.

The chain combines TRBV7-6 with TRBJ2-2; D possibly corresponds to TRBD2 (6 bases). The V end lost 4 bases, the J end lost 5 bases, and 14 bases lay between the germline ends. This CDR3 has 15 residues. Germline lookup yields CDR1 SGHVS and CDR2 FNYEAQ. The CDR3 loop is CASSSRTTGTGELFF. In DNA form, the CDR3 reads TGTGCCAGCAGCTCCAGGACTACCGGAACCGGGGAGCTGTTTTTT. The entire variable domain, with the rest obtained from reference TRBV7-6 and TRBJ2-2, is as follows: GAGVSQSPRYKVTKRGQDVALRCDPISGHVSLYWYRQALGQGPEFLTYFNYEAQQDKSGLPNDRFSAERPEGSISTLTIQRTEQRDSAMYRCASSSRTTGTGELFFGEGSRLTVL.